The T cell receptor (beta chain) described here comes from a study of blood T cell repertoires in COVID-19. Study as a whole: Specimens from acute and convalescent COVID-19 originated in the United States, Italy and Spain. T cells, B-cell-depleted T cells, or PBMCs supplied cDNA or gDNA.

Under the authors' procedure: Reference gene primer amplification gave nucleated cell count estimates. The table came from immunoSEQ multiplex PCR; TCRdb's copy has only in-frame clones and leaves some out. V and J calls and clone size come straight from that table; D and trimming were deduced from the DNA. The table lists roughly 260,000 clones, 82% of them singletons. This CDR3 comprises 13 residues. Trimming left V 3 bases short and J 7 bases short, with 12 bases between. Germline V gene lookup returns CDR1 MNHNS and CDR2 SASEGT. The chain couples TRBV6-1 to TRBJ1-2; D perhaps matches TRBD1 (6 bases). The sequencing sample was made of peripheral blood. This clonotype originated in an elderly woman with active or convalescent COVID-19. As DNA, the CDR3 is TGTGCCAGCAGTGAGGACAGTCGGAGTGGCTACACCTTC. Its protein is CASSEDSRSGYTF.